One and the same sample provided the 14 T cell receptor beta chains below, sequenced in a study of cytotoxic CD8 clonotypes in ibrutinib-treated CLL. Measured with immunoSEQ multiplex PCR; TCRdb has only the in-frame clones, and not every one. Of about 130,000 clones in the sample, approximately 83% are singletons; the top ten hold around 2%. The sample here was PBMCs, taken after 24 months of ibrutinib treatment. The origin of the receptors is a human donor with chronic lymphocytic leukemia.

This chain links TRBV19 with TRBJ2-5; TRBD1 is a possible D gene (6 bases). Germline V gene sequence: CDR1 LNHDA, CDR2 SQIVND (reference sequence). With 6 bases removed from V and 14 bases from J, the gap between germline ends came to 22 bases. The CDR3 is 13 residues long. This CDR3 is CASSEGQGLIPYF. CDR3 in DNA: TGTGCCAGTAGCGAGGGACAAGGCCTTATTCCCTACTTC.

The chain carries TRBV5-1 and TRBJ2-5; 11 bases match TRBD1. The CDR3 totals 15 residues. Germline V lookup: CDR1 SGHRS, CDR2 YFSETQ. J was trimmed by 4 bases and V by 4 bases; bases with no gene match: 6. DNA for the CDR3: TGCGCCAGCAGCGACAGGACAGGGGGCGGAGAGACCCAGTACTTC. Its translation is CASSDRTGGGETQYF.

The chain recombines TRBV6-5 with TRBJ2-3, with TRBD2 matching 11 bases. Trimming at V came to 6 bases and at J to 4 bases, leaving 3 bases not matched to a gene. Germline V gene lookup returns CDR1 MNHEY and CDR2 SVGAGI. The length of the CDR3 is 14 residues. The CDR3: CASSEGLAADTQYF. The CDR3 DNA reads TGTGCCAGCAGCGAGGGACTAGCGGCAGATACGCAGTATTTT.

The chain employs TRBV7-9 and TRBJ1-1; D is possibly TRBD1 (5 bases). Germline CDR1 is SEHNR and CDR2 is FQNEAQ (reference sequence). This CDR3 comprises 14 residues. Trimming left V 0 bases short and J 7 bases short, with 12 bases between. In nucleotides, the CDR3 is TGTGCCAGCAGCTTAGCCGGGGGGAAGAATGAAGCTTTCTTT. Amino acid sequence: CASSLAGGKNEAFF.

This sequence joins TRBV29-1 and TRBJ2-3; 10 bases line up with TRBD2. In germline, CDR1 is SQVTM, CDR2 ANQGSEA. The CDR3 runs to 13 residues. Unmatched junction bases numbered 1, after V lost 4 bases and J lost 3 bases. The CDR3 loop is CSVVAGGTDTQYF. The CDR3 coding sequence is TGCAGCGTTGTAGCGGGGGGAACAGATACGCAGTATTTT.

V and J are TRBV7-9 and TRBJ1-4; TRBD1 matches 8 bases. V was pared by 5 bases and J by 2 bases, with 13 bases of the junction left unmatched. The CDR3 is 18 amino acids. Germline CDR1 reads SEHNR; CDR2 reads FQNEAQ (reference sequence). The CDR3 is CASSPSTTGVRTNEKLFF. The DNA of the CDR3 is TGTGCCAGCAGCCCTTCAACGACAGGGGTTAGGACTAATGAAAAACTGTTTTTT.

This clone was detected only once. J is TRBJ2-3 and V is TRBV7-9; unclear D gene. The germline V gene has CDR1 SEHNR and CDR2 FQNEAQ (reference sequence). CDR3 length: 12 residues. V lost 3 bases and J 2 bases, leaving 3 bases between the germline ends. The CDR3 here is CASSFSTDTQYF. The CDR3 DNA reads TGTGCCAGCAGCTTTTCCACAGATACGCAGTATTTT. Complete variable domain (other parts from reference TRBV7-9 and TRBJ2-3): DTGVSQNPRHKITKRGQNVTFRCDPISEHNRLYWYRQTLGQGPEFLTYFQNEAQLEKSRLLSDRFSAERPKGSFSTLEIQRTEQGDSAMYLCASSFSTDTQYFGPGTRLTVL.

The CDR3 spells CASGLTRGRAEQFF. CDR3 bases: TGTGCCAGCGGCCTGACCAGGGGGCGTGCTGAGCAGTTCTTC. The chain joins TRBV28 to TRBJ2-1; 8 bases fit TRBD1. Germline lookup yields CDR1 MDHEN and CDR2 SYDVKM. With V trimmed by 8 bases and J by 9 bases, 12 bases remained unmatched. The CDR3 has 14 residues.

The chain couples TRBV10-3 to TRBJ2-7; 7 bases align to TRBD2. V lost 0 bases and J lost 4; bases outside the gene matches: 9. Germline V gives CDR1 ENHRY, CDR2 SYGVKD. The CDR3 loop spans 16 amino acids. CDR3 bases: TGTGCCATCAGTGAGTCCACCTATGGCGGGAGATACGAGCAGTACTTC. Translation: CAISESTYGGRYEQYF.

V gene TRBV15 combines with J gene TRBJ2-1; possible D gene TRBD2, 5 bases. V dropped 2 bases and J dropped 7 bases, with 12 bases sitting between them. CDR1 is LNHNV and CDR2 is YYDKDF in the germline V gene (reference sequence). The length of the CDR3 is 14 residues. The CDR3 nucleotides read TGTGCCACCAGCAGACAGGCGGGTGAAAATGAGCAGTTCTTC. The encoded protein is CATSRQAGENEQFF. The full variable domain, its missing parts supplied by reference TRBV15 and TRBJ2-1, is DAMVIQNPRYQVTQFGKPVTLSCSQTLNHNVMYWYQQKSSQAPKLLFHYYDKDFNNEADTPDNFQSRRPNTSFCFLDIRSPGLGDTAMYLCATSRQAGENEQFFGPGTRLTVL.

The chain recombines TRBV5-1 with TRBJ1-1; D is uncertain. This CDR3 has 13 residues. Trimming cost V 3 bases and J 2 bases, with 8 bases left between them. The V gene's germline CDR1 is SGHRS and CDR2 YFSETQ. CDR3 loop: CASSSSQNTEAFF. CDR3 nucleotides: TGCGCCAGCAGCTCGTCACAAAACACTGAAGCTTTCTTT.

The V and J genes are TRBV5-6 and TRBJ1-2; 9 nucleotides match TRBD1. Germline V gene data show CDR1 as SGHDT and CDR2 as YYEEEE. The CDR3 runs to 13 residues. Trimming removed 7 bases from V and 6 bases from J; junction bases left unmatched: 7. CDR3: CASVPTGGDGYTF. The CDR3 DNA reads as TGTGCCAGCGTACCTACAGGGGGCGATGGCTACACCTTC.

The V call is TRBV19, the J call TRBJ1-4, with no clear D. The CDR3 runs to 15 residues. Germline lookup yields CDR1 LNHDA and CDR2 SQIVND (reference sequence). Trimming took 10 bases from V and 5 from J, leaving 20 bases between them. The CDR3 nucleotides are TGTGCCAACCCGAGAGCGGACGGACGGAATGAAAAACTGTTTTTT. It translates to CANPRADGRNEKLFF.

V is TRBV4-1 and J is TRBJ2-7; D is possibly TRBD1 (5 bases). V lost 3 bases to trimming and J lost 6 bases, with 24 bases between them. CDR1 is MGHRA and CDR2 is YSYEKL in the germline V gene. This CDR3 is 17 amino acids long. The DNA for the CDR3 is TGCGCCAGCAGCCACAACGAAGGGGCGAACAGAAGGGGCGAGCAGTACTTC. This codes for CASSHNEGANRRGEQYF.